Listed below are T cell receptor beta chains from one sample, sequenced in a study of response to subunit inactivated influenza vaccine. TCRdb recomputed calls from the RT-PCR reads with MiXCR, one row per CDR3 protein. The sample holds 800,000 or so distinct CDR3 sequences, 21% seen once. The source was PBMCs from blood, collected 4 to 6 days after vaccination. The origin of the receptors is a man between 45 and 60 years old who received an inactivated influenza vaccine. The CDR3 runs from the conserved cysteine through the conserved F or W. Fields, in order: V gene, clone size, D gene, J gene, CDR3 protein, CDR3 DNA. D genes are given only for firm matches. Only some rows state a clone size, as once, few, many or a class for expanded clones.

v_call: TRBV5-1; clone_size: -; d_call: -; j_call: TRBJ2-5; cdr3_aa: CASRYLPAEQETQYF; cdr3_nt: TGCGCCAGCAGGTATCTACCAGCGGAACAAGAGACCCAGTACTTC
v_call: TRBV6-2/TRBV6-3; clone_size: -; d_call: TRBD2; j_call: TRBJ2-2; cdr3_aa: CASSFLPGLAGVVTGELFF; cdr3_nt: TGTGCCAGCAGTTTCCTGCCGGGACTAGCGGGAGTAGTCACCGGGGAGCTGTTTTTT
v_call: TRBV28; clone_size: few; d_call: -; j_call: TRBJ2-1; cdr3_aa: CASRPPYNEQFF; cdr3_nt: TGTGCCAGCAGACCTCCCTACAATGAGCAGTTCTTC
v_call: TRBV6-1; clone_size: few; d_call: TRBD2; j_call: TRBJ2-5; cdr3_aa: CASRSSGGSGETQYF; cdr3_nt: TGTGCCAGTCGGTCTAGCGGGGGGAGTGGGGAGACCCAGTACTTC
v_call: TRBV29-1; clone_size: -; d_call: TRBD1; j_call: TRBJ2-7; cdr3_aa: CSVGGTESSYEQYF; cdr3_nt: TGCAGCGTTGGGGGGACAGAGAGCTCCTACGAGCAGTACTTC
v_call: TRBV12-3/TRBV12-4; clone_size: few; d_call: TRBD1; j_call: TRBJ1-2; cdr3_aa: CASSFGTGGKGYTF; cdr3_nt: TGTGCCAGCAGCTTCGGGACAGGGGGCAAGGGCTACACCTTC
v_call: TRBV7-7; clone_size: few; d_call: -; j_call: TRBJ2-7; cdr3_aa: CASSSDQASPQYF; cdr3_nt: TGTGCTAGCAGCTCCGATCAGGCTAGCCCGCAGTACTTC
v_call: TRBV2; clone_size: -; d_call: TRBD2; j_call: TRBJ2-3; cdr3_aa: CASSEVTSGGVGDTQYF; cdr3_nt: TGTGCCAGCAGTGAAGTGACTAGCGGGGGCGTTGGGGATACGCAGTATTTT
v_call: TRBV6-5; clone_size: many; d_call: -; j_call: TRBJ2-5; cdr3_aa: CASSYFEGSETQYF; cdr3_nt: TGTGCCAGCAGTTACTTTGAGGGCTCCGAGACCCAGTACTTC
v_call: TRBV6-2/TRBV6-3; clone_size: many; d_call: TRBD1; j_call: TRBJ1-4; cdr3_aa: CASSYERSGTDPGKLFF; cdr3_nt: TGTGCCAGCAGCTACGAACGTTCCGGGACAGATCCTGGAAAACTGTTTTTT
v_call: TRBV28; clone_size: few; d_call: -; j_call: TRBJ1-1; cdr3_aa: CASSEDWDTEAFF; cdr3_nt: TGTGCCAGCAGCGAGGACTGGGACACTGAAGCTTTCTTT
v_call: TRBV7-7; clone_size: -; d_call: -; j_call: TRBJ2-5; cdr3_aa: CASSLVLGANVETQYF; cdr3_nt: TGTGCCAGCAGCTTAGTTCTTGGCGCGAACGTGGAGACCCAGTACTTC
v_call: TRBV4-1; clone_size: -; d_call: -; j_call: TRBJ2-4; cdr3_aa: CASSQGPLAKNIQYF; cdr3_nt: TGCGCCAGCAGCCAAGGGCCTTTAGCCAAAAACATTCAGTACTTC